Below, 15 T cell receptor beta chains from the same sample are listed, as sequenced in a study of T cells in Graves' hyperthyroidism and ophthalmopathy. RNA transcripts provided the source from which TCR beta CDR3 regions were amplified. First-round RT-PCR of the TCR CDR3 relied on the HTBI primer set. TCRdb re-derived calls from the multiplex PCR reads in MiXCR, one entry per CDR3 protein. This repertoire shows approximately 640,000 distinct CDR3 sequences, 17% found once; its top ten account for 15% to 19%. Sequencing used blood. Receptors originate from a man in his fifties or sixties with Graves' hyperthyroidism.

This clonotype has just a few counts. The chain employs TRBV20-1 and TRBJ2-7; 14 nucleotides line up with TRBD2. The J segment lost 5 bases and the V segment lost 2 bases, leaving 5 bases of the junction unmatched. This CDR3 is built from 15 residues. The V gene's germline CDR1 is DFQATT and CDR2 SNEGSKA (reference sequence). The CDR3 reads CSARTGLAGDNEQYF. As DNA, the CDR3 is TGCAGTGCTAGAACGGGACTAGCGGGAGACAACGAGCAGTACTTC.

Many counts were recorded for this clonotype. The chain employs TRBV11-2 and TRBJ1-1; no definite D call. Germline CDR1 reads SGHAT; CDR2 reads FQNNGV. This CDR3 comprises 14 residues. V was pared by 3 bases and J by 1 base, with 9 bases between. This CDR3 is CASSFTTRNTEAFF. The CDR3 DNA is TGTGCCAGCAGCTTCACTACGCGGAACACTGAAGCTTTCTTT.

The gene calls are TRBV20-1 and TRBJ2-2; no firm D call. Germline CDR1 reads DFQATT; CDR2 reads SNEGSKA (reference sequence). The ends were cut back, 2 bases at V and 0 bases at J, with 7 bases in the middle. The CDR3 sequence is 14 residues long. CDR3 protein: CSARRGSNTGELFF. CDR3 nucleotides: TGCAGTGCTAGACGCGGATCGAACACCGGGGAGCTGTTTTTT.

The table lists this clonotype with many counts. The CDR3 protein is CASSRPTGELFF. Here the CDR3 DNA reads TGTGCCAGCTCACGACCCACCGGGGAGCTGTTTTTT. This chain connects TRBV18 to TRBJ2-2, with D hard to call. Trimming took 4 bases from V and 4 from J, leaving 4 bases between them. This CDR3 is built from 12 residues. The germline CDR1 and CDR2 sequences are KGHSH and LQKENI.

On this clonotype itself: This may come from a read error, since a much larger clone is one base off. The gene calls are TRBV7-3 and TRBJ2-3; TRBD2 is a possible D gene (5 bases). The germline V gene has CDR1 SGHTA and CDR2 FQGTGA. There are 15 residues in the CDR3. CDR3 region: CSSSLYEGGTDTQYF. CDR3 sequence (DNA): TGTTCCAGCAGCTTATACGAGGGTGGCACAGATACGCAGTATTTT.

This clonotype has only a few counts. The V call is TRBV25-1, the J call TRBJ1-5, with TRBD1 identical over 8 bases. The trim removed 5 bases at V and 6 bases at J, leaving 6 bases unmatched. From germline, CDR1 is MGHDK and CDR2 SYGVNS. The CDR3 runs to 14 residues. CDR3 nucleotide sequence: TGTGCCAGCAGTACGCAGGGGGCCCGTCAGCCCCAGCATTTT. Translation gives CASSTQGARQPQHF.

The sample holds many counts of this clonotype. The chain couples TRBV6-1 to TRBJ2-7; TRBD1 matches at 7 bases. Germline V gene data show CDR1 as MNHNS and CDR2 as SASEGT. CDR3 length: 16 residues. Trimming removed 6 bases from V and 2 bases from J; junction bases left unmatched: 13. The CDR3, as DNA: TGTGCCAGCAGCATGGCCGGGACAGAGCTAACCTACGAGCAGTACTTC. Its protein is CASSMAGTELTYEQYF.

This clonotype showed up many times. This chain connects TRBV6-1 to TRBJ2-5, with D possibly called TRBD1 or TRBD2 (5 bases each). CDR1 is MNHNS, CDR2 SASEGT, per germline. The V gene lost 5 bases and the J gene lost 3 bases, with 13 bases spanning the gap. CDR3 length: 14 amino acids. The CDR3 is CASSSRRDEETQYF. In DNA, the CDR3 is TGTGCCAGCAGTTCAAGACGGGACGAAGAGACCCAGTACTTC.

This clonotype came up many times. The chain couples TRBV28 to TRBJ2-7; D is unclear. Deletions cut 8 bases from V and 2 bases from J, with 16 bases between. In germline, CDR1 is MDHEN, CDR2 SYDVKM. The length of the CDR3 is 14 residues. CDR3 in amino acids: CASSSLRATYEQYF. The CDR3 coding sequence is TGTGCCAGCTCCTCGCTTAGGGCCACCTACGAGCAGTACTTC.

The sample holds many counts of this clonotype. The chain joins TRBV6-6 to TRBJ1-3; D possibly corresponds to TRBD1 (6 bases). The V gene's germline CDR1 is MNHNY and CDR2 SVGAGI (reference sequence). Trimming removed 0 bases from V and 2 bases from J, with 14 bases in between. The CDR3 contains 17 residues. The chain's CDR3 is CASSYSRAGAAGNTIYF. CDR3 bases: TGTGCCAGCAGTTACTCGAGGGCGGGGGCGGCTGGAAACACCATATATTTT.

DNA of the CDR3: TGTGCCAGCGCCGCATTGGGACAGCCAGGGACTGAAGCTTTCTTT. This codes for CASAALGQPGTEAFF. This rearrangement joins TRBV3-1 to TRBJ1-1; 7 nucleotides align to TRBD1. There are 15 residues in the CDR3. With 8 bases clipped from V and 5 bases from J, the junction kept 14 bases outside the gene matches. Germline V gene sequence: CDR1 LGHDT, CDR2 YNNKEL (reference sequence). Drawing the rest from reference TRBV3-1 and TRBJ1-1, the complete variable domain is DTAVSQTPKYLVTQMGNDKSIKCEQNLGHDTMYWYKQDSKKFLKIMFSYNNKELIINETVPNRFSPKSPDKAHLNLHINSLELGDSAVYFCASAALGQPGTEAFFGQGTRLTVV.

At least ten counts were recorded for this clonotype. The genes are TRBV10-2 and TRBJ1-1, with 8 nucleotides matching TRBD1. Trimming removed 3 bases from V and 3 bases from J; junction bases left unmatched: 3. Germline CDR1 reads WSHSY; CDR2 reads SAAADI. The length of the CDR3 is 14 residues. The chain's CDR3 is CASSDAGGYTEAFF. In DNA, the CDR3 is TGCGCCAGCAGTGATGCAGGGGGCTACACTGAAGCTTTCTTT.

Remarks on this clonotype: A read error is possible here, since a much larger clone lies one base away. CDR3 sequence reads: CASSQAGGGKERFHF. The CDR3 DNA is TGTGCCAGCAGCCAAGCCGGCGGGGGCAAGGAGAGGTTCCACTTT. This rearrangement joins TRBV3-1 to TRBJ1-6, with TRBD1 as a possible D gene (6 bases). This CDR3 region has 15 residues. V was shortened by 1 base and J by 17 bases, with 21 bases between the two germline ends. The germline gives CDR1 LGHDT, CDR2 YNNKEL (reference sequence).

A few counts support this clonotype. The V gene is TRBV28, the J gene TRBJ1-5; 7 bases match TRBD1. Germline CDR1 MDHEN, CDR2 SYDVKM. V was pared by 2 bases and J by 1 base, with 5 bases of the junction left unmatched. CDR3 size: 16 residues. The CDR3 sequence is CASSLEGAWSNQPQHF. The CDR3 nucleotides read TGTGCCAGCAGTTTAGAGGGGGCATGGAGCAATCAGCCCCAGCATTTT.

This clonotype was observed at least ten times. This chain links TRBV28 with TRBJ1-1; perhaps TRBD1 as D (5 bases). Germline assignment: CDR1 MDHEN and CDR2 SYDVKM. The CDR3 has 13 amino acids. V was shortened by 8 bases and J by 5 bases, with 15 bases between the two germline ends. CDR3 sequence (DNA): TGTGCCAGCGGGGACGGGGGGGGGACTGAAGCTTTCTTT. Translation gives CASGDGGGTEAFF.